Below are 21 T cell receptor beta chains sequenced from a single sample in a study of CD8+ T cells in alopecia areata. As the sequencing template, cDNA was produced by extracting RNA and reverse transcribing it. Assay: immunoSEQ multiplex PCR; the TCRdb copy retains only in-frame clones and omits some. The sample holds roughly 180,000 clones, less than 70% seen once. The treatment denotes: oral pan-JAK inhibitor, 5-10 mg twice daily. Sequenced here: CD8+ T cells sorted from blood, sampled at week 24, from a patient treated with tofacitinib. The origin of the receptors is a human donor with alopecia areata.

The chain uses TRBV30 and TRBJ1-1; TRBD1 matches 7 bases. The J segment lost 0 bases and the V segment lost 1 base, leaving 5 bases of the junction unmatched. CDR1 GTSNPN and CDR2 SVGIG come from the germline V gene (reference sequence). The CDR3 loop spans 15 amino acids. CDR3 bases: TGTGCCTGGAGTGAAGGGGGCTCAATGAACACTGAAGCTTTCTTT. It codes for CAWSEGGSMNTEAFF.

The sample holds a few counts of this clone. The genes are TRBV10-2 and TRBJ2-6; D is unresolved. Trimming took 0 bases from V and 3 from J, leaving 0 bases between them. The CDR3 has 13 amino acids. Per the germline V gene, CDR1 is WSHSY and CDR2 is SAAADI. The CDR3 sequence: CASSESGANVLTF. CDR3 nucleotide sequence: TGCGCCAGCAGTGAGTCTGGGGCCAACGTCCTGACTTTC.

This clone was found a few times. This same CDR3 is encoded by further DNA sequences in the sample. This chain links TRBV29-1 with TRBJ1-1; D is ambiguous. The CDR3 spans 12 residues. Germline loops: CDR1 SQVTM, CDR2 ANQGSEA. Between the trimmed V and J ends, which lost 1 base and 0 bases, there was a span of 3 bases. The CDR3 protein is CSVEVMNTEAFF. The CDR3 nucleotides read TGCAGCGTTGAAGTAATGAACACTGAAGCTTTCTTT.

This CDR3 is CASSHPRADGTGELFF. The CDR3 nucleotides read TGTGCCAGCAGCCACCCGAGGGCAGACGGGACCGGGGAGCTGTTTTTT. This chain links TRBV7-9 with TRBJ2-2; possibly TRBD2 for D (5 bases). CDR1 is SEHNR, CDR2 FQNEAQ, per germline (reference sequence). Trimming stripped 5 bases from V and 5 bases from J, with 18 bases between. CDR3 length: 16 residues. Based on the CDR3 plus reference TRBV7-9 and TRBJ2-2, the full variable domain is DTGVSQNPRHKITKRGQNVTFRCDPISEHNRLYWYRQTLGQGPEFLTYFQNEAQLEKSRLLSDRFSAERPKGSFSTLEIQRTEQGDSAMYLCASSHPRADGTGELFFGEGSRLTVL.

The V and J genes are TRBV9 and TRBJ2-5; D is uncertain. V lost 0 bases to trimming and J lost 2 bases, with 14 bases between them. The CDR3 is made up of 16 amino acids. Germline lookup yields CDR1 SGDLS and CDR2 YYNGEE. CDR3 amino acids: CASSVGRGGIQETQYF. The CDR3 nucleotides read TGTGCCAGCAGCGTAGGGAGAGGTGGAATACAAGAGACCCAGTACTTC.

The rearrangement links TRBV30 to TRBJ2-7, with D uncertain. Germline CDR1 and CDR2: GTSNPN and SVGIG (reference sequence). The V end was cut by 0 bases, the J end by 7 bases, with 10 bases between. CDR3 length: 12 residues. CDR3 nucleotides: TGTGCCTGGAGTGTAACGGAGAGGGAGCAGTACTTC. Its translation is CAWSVTEREQYF.

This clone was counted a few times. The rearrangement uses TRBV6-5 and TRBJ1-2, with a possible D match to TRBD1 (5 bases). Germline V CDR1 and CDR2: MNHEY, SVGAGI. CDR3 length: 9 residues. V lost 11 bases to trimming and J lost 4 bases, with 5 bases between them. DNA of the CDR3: TGTGCCGACAGCTATGGCTACACCTTC. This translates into CADSYGYTF.

The CDR3 nucleotides are TGTGCCAGCAGTTTGCGACGGGGGGGTGTCCAAGAGACCCAGTACTTC. Translated, it gives CASSLRRGGVQETQYF. This sequence joins TRBV27 and TRBJ2-5; the match to TRBD2 covers 8 bases. Germline CDR1 and CDR2: MNHEY and SMNVEV (reference sequence). The CDR3 loop spans 16 amino acids. After removal of 3 bases from V and 1 base from J, the junction contained 7 bases not matched to a gene.

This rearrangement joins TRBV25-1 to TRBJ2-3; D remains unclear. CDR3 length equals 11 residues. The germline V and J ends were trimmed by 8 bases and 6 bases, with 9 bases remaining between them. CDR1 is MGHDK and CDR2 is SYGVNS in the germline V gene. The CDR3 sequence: CASHRGDTQYF. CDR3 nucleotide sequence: TGTGCCAGCCACCGTGGGGATACGCAGTATTTT.

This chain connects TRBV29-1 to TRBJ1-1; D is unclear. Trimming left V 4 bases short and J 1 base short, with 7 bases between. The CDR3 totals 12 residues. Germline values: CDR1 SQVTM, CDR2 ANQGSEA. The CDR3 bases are TGCAGCGTTGTATACGGGAACACTGAAGCTTTCTTT. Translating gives CSVVYGNTEAFF.

CDR3 protein: CASSIATGAYNEQFF. In nucleotides, the CDR3 is TGTGCCAGTAGTATAGCGACAGGCGCCTACAATGAGCAGTTCTTC. The chain combines TRBV19 with TRBJ2-1, with D possibly being TRBD1 (6 bases). V lost 1 base and J 2 bases, leaving 9 bases between the germline ends. The CDR3 runs to 15 residues. Germline lookup yields CDR1 LNHDA and CDR2 SQIVND (reference sequence).

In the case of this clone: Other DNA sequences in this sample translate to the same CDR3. The CDR3 DNA reads as TGTGCCTGGAGTGTAGGGGGAAGGAGCACTGAAGCTTTCTTT. Encoded protein: CAWSVGGRSTEAFF. The V and J genes are TRBV30 and TRBJ1-1; weak D call: TRBD1 (6 bases). Germline V gene data show CDR1 as GTSNPN and CDR2 as SVGIG (reference sequence). Trimming pared 0 bases from V and 4 bases from J, leaving 12 bases between. The CDR3 has 14 residues.

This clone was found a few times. This chain's CDR3 is CASSKSLGNQPQHF. CDR3 DNA: TGTGCCAGTAGTAAGAGTCTAGGCAATCAGCCCCAGCATTTT. The J gene is TRBJ1-5, the V gene TRBV19; D uncertain. Germline V gives CDR1 LNHDA, CDR2 SQIVND (reference sequence). V was cut by 4 bases and J by 2 bases, with 9 bases left in between. CDR3 length: 14 amino acids.

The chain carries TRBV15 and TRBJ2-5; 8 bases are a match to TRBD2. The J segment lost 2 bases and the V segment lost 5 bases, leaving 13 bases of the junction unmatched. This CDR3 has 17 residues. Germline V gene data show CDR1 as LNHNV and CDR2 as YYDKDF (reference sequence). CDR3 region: CATSSGVKRGPQETQYF. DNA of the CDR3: TGTGCCACCAGCTCGGGGGTTAAGCGGGGGCCGCAAGAGACCCAGTACTTC.

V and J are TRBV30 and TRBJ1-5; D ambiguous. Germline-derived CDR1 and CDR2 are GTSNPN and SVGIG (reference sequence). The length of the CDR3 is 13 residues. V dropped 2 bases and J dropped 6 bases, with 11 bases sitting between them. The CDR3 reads CAWSLGGGQPQHF. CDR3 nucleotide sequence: TGTGCCTGGAGTTTAGGAGGCGGTCAGCCCCAGCATTTT. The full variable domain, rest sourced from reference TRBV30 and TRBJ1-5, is SQTIHQWPATLVQPVGSPLSLECTVEGTSNPNLYWYRQAAGRGLQLLFYSVGIGQISSEVPQNLSASRPQDRQFILSSKKLLLSDSGFYLCAWSLGGGQPQHFGDGTRLSIL.

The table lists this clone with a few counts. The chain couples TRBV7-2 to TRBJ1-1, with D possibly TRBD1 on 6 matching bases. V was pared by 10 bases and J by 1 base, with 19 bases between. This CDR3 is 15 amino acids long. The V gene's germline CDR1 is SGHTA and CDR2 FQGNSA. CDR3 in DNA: TGTGCCACCTCCGGGGGCGCGGGGGGGAACACTGAAGCTTTCTTT. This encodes CATSGGAGGNTEAFF.

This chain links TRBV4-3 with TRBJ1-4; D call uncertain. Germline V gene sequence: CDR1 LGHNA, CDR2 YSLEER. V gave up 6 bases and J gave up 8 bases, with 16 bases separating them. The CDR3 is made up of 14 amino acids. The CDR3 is CASRKALDREKLFF. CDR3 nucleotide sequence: TGCGCCAGCAGGAAGGCGCTGGATAGAGAAAAACTGTTTTTT.

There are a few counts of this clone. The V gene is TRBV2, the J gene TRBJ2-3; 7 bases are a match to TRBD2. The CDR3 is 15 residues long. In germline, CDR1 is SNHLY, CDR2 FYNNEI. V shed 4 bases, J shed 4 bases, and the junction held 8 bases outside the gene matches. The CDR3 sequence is CASSVQRGGSDTQYF. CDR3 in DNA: TGTGCCAGCAGTGTACAGCGGGGAGGGTCAGATACGCAGTATTTT. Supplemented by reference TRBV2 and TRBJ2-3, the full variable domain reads EPEVTQTPSHQVTQMGQEVILRCVPISNHLYFYWYRQILGQKVEFLVSFYNNEISEKSEIFDDQFSVERPDGSNFTLKIRSTKLEDSAMYFCASSVQRGGSDTQYFGPGTRLTVL.

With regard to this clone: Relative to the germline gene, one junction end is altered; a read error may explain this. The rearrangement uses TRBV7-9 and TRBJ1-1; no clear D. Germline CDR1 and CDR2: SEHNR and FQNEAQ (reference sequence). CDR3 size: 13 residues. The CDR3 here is CASSPASNIEAFF. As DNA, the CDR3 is TGTGCCAGCAGCCCTGCGAGCAACATTGAAGCTTTCTTT.

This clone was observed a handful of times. The CDR3, as DNA: TGCAGCGTCCCCGGGACCACGCTACCCGGCAACTATGGCTACACCTTC. It yields the protein CSVPGTTLPGNYGYTF. The chain is built from TRBV29-1 and TRBJ1-2, with a tentative D call TRBD1 (5 bases). Per the germline V gene, CDR1 is SQVTM and CDR2 is ANQGSEA. V was pared by 6 bases and J by 2 bases, with 22 bases between. CDR3 size: 16 residues.

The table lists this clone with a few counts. CDR3: CASSQEGNEQFF. The CDR3 nucleotides read TGTGCCAGCAGCCAAGAGGGGAATGAGCAGTTCTTC. This sequence joins TRBV14 and TRBJ2-1; D gene unclear. With 0 bases removed from V and 7 bases from J, the gap between germline ends came to 4 bases. The CDR3 loop spans 12 amino acids. Germline lookup yields CDR1 SGHDN and CDR2 FVKESK.